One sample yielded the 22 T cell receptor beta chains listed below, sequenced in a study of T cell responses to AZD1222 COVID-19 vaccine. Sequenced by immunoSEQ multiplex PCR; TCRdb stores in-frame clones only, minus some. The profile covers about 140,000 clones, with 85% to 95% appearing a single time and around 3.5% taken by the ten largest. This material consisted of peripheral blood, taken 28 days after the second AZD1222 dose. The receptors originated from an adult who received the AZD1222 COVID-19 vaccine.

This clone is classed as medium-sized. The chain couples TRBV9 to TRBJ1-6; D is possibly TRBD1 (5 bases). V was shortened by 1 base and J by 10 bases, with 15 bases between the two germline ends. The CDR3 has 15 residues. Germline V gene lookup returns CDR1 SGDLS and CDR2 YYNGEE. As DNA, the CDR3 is TGTGCCAGCAGCGTATCTGGGGGTAAGGGCTCACCCCTCCACTTT. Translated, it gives CASSVSGGKGSPLHF.

The CDR3: CASSYDGTGAYEQYF. The CDR3 DNA sequence: TGTGCCAGCAGTTACGACGGTACAGGGGCCTACGAGCAGTACTTC. This chain links TRBV6-5 with TRBJ2-7, with 7 positions matching TRBD1. From germline, CDR1 is MNHEY and CDR2 SVGAGI. V gave up 2 bases and J gave up 2 bases; unmatched junction bases: 6. The CDR3 extends over 15 amino acids.

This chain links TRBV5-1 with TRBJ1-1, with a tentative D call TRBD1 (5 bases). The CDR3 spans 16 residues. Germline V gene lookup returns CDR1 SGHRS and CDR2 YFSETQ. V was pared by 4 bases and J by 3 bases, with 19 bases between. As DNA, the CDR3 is TGCGCCAGCAGCGCCGGAATCAGGGAATGGGACACTGAAGCTTTCTTT. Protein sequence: CASSAGIREWDTEAFF.

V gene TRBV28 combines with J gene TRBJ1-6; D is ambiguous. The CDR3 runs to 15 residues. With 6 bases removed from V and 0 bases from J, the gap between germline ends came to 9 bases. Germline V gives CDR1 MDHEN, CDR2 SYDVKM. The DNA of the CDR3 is TGTGCCAGCAGCTCCCTGAGCTCCTATAATTCACCCCTCCACTTT. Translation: CASSSLSSYNSPLHF.

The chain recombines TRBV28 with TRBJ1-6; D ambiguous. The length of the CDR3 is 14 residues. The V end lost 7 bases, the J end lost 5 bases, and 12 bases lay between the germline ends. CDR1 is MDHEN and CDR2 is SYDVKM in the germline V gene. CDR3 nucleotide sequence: TGTGCCAGCACCTCCGGCCCAGATAATTCACCCCTCCACTTT. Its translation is CASTSGPDNSPLHF.

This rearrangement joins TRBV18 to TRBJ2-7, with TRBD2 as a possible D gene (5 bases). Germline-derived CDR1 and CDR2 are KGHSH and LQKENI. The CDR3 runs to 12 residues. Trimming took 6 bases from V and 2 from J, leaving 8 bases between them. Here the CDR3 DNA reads TGTGCCAGCTCCGGGGATACCTACGAGCAGTACTTC. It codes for CASSGDTYEQYF.

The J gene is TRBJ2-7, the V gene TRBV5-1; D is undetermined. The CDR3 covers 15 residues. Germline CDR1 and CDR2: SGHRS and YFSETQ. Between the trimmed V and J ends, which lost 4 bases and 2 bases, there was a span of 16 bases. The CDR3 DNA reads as TGCGCCAGCAGCCCCTCCCCGACGGTCACCTACGAGCAGTACTTC. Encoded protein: CASSPSPTVTYEQYF.

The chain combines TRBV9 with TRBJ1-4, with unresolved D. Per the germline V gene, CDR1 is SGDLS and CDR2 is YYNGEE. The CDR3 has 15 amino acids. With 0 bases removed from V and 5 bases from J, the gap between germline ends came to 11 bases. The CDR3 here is CASSVGPSLNEKLFF. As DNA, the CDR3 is TGTGCCAGCAGCGTAGGCCCGTCCCTAAATGAAAAACTGTTTTTT.

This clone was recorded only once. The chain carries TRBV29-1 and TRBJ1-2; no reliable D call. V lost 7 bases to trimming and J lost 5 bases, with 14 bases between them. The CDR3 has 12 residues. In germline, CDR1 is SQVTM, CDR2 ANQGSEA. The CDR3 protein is CSAPGPRYGYTF. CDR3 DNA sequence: TGCAGCGCTCCGGGCCCCCGGTATGGCTACACCTTC.

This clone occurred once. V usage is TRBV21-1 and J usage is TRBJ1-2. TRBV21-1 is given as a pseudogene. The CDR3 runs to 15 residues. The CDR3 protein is CASSPWEGGYYGYTF. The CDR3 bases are TGTGCCAGCAGCCCCTGGGAGGGGGGCTATTATGGCTACACCTTC.

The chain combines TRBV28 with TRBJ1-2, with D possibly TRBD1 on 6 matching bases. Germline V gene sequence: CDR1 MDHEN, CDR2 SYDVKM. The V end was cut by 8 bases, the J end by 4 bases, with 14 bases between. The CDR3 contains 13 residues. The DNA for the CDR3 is TGTGCCAGCCACGCGACAGGACCCTATGGCTACACCTTC. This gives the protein CASHATGPYGYTF.

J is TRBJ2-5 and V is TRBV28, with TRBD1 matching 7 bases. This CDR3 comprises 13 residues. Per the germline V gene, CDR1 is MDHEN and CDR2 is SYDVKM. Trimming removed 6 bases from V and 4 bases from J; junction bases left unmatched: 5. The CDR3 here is CASSSTGPETQYF. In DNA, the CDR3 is TGTGCCAGCAGCTCGACAGGGCCAGAGACCCAGTACTTC.

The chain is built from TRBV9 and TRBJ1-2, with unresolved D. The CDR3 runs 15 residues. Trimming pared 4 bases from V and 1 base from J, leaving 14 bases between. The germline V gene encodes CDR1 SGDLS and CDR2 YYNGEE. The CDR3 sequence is CASSPGQVLNYGYTF. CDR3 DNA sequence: TGTGCCAGCAGCCCCGGGCAGGTCCTTAACTATGGCTACACCTTC.

CDR3 sequence: CSVEPHGGETQYF. As DNA, the CDR3 is TGCAGCGTTGAACCCCACGGGGGCGAGACCCAGTACTTC. The rearrangement uses TRBV29-1 and TRBJ2-5; D may correspond to TRBD1 or TRBD2 (6 bases each). The CDR3 loop spans 13 amino acids. CDR1 and CDR2 from the germline V gene are SQVTM and ANQGSEA. Trimming shortened V by 2 bases and J by 5 bases, and 12 bases separated the two germline ends.

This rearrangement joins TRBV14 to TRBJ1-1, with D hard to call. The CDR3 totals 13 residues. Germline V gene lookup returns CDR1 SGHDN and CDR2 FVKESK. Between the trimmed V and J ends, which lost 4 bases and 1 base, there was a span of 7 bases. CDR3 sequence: CASSRRQNTEAFF. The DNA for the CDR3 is TGTGCCAGCAGCCGCCGACAGAACACTGAAGCTTTCTTT.

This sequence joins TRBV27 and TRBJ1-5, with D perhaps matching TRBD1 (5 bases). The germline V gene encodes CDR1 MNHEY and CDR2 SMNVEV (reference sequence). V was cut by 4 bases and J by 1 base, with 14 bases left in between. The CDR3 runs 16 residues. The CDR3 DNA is TGTGCCAGCAGTTATCGGGAGGGGATAAGCAATCAGCCCCAGCATTTT. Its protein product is CASSYREGISNQPQHF.

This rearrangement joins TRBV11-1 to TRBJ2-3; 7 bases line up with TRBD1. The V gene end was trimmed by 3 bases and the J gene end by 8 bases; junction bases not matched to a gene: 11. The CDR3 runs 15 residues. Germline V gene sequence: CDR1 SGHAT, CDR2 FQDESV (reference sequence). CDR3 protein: CASSLGTEGSGTQYF. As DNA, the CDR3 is TGTGCCAGCAGCTTGGGGACAGAAGGGAGCGGTACGCAGTATTTT. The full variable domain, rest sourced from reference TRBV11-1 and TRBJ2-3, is EAEVAQSPRYKITEKSQAVAFWCDPISGHATLYWYRQILGQGPELLVQFQDESVVDDSQLPKDRFSAERLKGVDSTLKIQPAELGDSAMYLCASSLGTEGSGTQYFGPGTRLTVL.

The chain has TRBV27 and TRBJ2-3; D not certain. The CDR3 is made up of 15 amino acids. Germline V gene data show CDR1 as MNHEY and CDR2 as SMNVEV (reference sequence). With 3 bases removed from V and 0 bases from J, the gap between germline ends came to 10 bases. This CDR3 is CASSFKAASTDTQYF. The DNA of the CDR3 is TGTGCCAGCAGTTTTAAGGCAGCTAGCACAGATACGCAGTATTTT.

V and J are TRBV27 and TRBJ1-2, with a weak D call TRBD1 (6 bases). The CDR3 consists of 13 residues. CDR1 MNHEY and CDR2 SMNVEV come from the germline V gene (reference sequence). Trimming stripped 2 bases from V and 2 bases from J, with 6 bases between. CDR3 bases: TGTGCCAGCAGTTTAACAGGGAACTATGGCTACACCTTC. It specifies CASSLTGNYGYTF.

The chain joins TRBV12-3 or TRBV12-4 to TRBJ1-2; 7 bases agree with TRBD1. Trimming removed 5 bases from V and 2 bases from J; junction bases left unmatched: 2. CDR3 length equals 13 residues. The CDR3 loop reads CASSGGQNYGYTF. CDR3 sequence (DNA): TGTGCCAGCAGTGGGGGACAGAACTATGGCTACACCTTC.

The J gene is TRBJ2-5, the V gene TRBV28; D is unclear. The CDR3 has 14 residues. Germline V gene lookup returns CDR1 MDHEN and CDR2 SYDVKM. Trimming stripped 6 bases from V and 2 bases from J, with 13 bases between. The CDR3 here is CASSLGWQQETQYF. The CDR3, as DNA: TGTGCCAGCAGCCTAGGGTGGCAGCAAGAGACCCAGTACTTC.

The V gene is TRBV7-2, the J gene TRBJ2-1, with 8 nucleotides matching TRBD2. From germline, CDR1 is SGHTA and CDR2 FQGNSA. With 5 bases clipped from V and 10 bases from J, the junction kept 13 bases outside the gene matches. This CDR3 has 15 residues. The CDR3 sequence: CASSTRTSRRGEQFF. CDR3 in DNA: TGTGCCAGCAGCACTAGGACTAGCAGAAGAGGAGAGCAGTTCTTC.